The following is a T cell receptor beta chain sequence with its context. What it binds is not known. V was trimmed by 0 bases and J by 0 bases, leaving 9 bases between them. This CDR3 has 15 residues. The germline V gene encodes CDR1 SNHLY and CDR2 FYNNEI. These data come from a study of long-term antiretroviral therapy in people with HIV. Whole-study findings and limits: The study found narrower CDR3 length ranges in HIV repertoires than in controls. Post-ART samples showed increased diversity that remained below transplant donor control levels.

The run of the v3.0 immunoSEQ assay was at survey level. Clones were read by immunoSEQ multiplex PCR, and TCRdb kept only the in-frame ones, dropping some. The sample lists about 33,000 clones, 95% to 96% occurring once. The sample was unsorted PBMCs, taken 6.5 to 6.6 years after starting antiretroviral therapy. The receptor was derived from a man aged 25 to 45 with HIV. The chain couples TRBV2 to TRBJ2-7, with TRBD2 as a possible D gene (6 bases). This chain's CDR3 is CASSEALATSYEQYF. Here the CDR3 DNA reads TGTGCCAGCAGTGAAGCCCTAGCGACCTCCTACGAGCAGTACTTC.